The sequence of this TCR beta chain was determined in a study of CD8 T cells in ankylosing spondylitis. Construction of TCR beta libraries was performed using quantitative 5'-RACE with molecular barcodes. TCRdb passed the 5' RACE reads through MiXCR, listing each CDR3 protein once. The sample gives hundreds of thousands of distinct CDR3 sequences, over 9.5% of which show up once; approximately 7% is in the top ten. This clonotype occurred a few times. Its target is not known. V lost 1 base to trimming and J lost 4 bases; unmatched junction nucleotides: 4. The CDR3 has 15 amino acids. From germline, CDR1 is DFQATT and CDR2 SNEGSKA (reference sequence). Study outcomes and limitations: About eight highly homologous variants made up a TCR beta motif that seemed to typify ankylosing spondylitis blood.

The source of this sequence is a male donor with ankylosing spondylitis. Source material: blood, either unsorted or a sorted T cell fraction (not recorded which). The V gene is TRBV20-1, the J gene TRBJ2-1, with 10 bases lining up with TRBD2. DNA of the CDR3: TGCAGTGCTAGAGTAAGCGGGAGGGTATACAATGAGCAGTTCTTC. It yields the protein CSARVSGRVYNEQFF.